This TCR beta chain originates from a study of PD-1 blockade in classical Hodgkin lymphoma. Study-level points and caveats: Before treatment, complete responders showed about the same diversity as newly diagnosed patients. Compared with baseline, CD4+ but not CD8+ TCR diversity had risen significantly by C4D1.

About this clone itself: Its antigen remains unidentified.

CDR3 size: 16 residues. The trim removed 2 bases at V and 1 base at J, leaving 2 bases unmatched. Germline assignment: CDR1 SNHLY and CDR2 FYNNEI. The method was immunoSEQ multiplex PCR; TCRdb's version includes in-frame clones alone and lacks a portion of them. This sample has some 53,000 clones; approximately 86% occur once, and the top ten carry 6% to 7.5%. The time point denotes: cycle 4 day 1 (C4D1), after around six weeks of nivolumab. All the patients suffered relapse after autologous stem cell transplantation, and brentuximab vedotin exposure differed. Sequenced here: peripheral blood mononuclear cells (PBMCs), sampled before the fourth cycle of nivolumab. The TCR was taken from a human donor with classical Hodgkin lymphoma. The chain joins TRBV2 to TRBJ2-6, with 7 bases aligning to TRBD1. The CDR3 here is CASSEFRGSGANVLTF. The CDR3 coding sequence is TGTGCCAGCAGTGAATTCAGGGGGTCTGGGGCCAACGTCCTGACTTTC.